These 30 T cell receptor beta chains were all obtained from the same sample, sequenced in a study of beta chain features in type 1 diabetes. Reverse transcription of all isolated RNA meant that expressed TCRB transcripts were sequenced. Sequenced by immunoSEQ multiplex PCR; TCRdb stores in-frame clones only, minus some. Of about 320,000 clones in the sample, 11% to 15% are singletons; the top ten hold about 6.6%. Material for sequencing was central memory CD4+ T cells from blood. All receptors come from a man aged 25 to 40 in good health.

This clone was recorded a few times. This rearrangement joins TRBV12-5 to TRBJ1-5; tentative D call: TRBD1 (5 bases). The CDR3 runs to 15 residues. Trimming pared 5 bases from V and 3 bases from J, leaving 14 bases between. Per the germline V gene, CDR1 is LGHNT and CDR2 is FRNRAP. CDR3 nucleotide sequence: TGTGCTAGTGGTCCAACCGGGACCCCCAATCAGCCCCAGCATTTT. Translated, it gives CASGPTGTPNQPQHF.

This sequence joins TRBV2 and TRBJ1-6; D is possibly TRBD1 (5 bases). Germline loops: CDR1 SNHLY, CDR2 FYNNEI. The CDR3 has 12 residues. The V end was cut by 5 bases, the J end by 14 bases, with 13 bases between. CDR3 residues: CASSNIRGALHF. CDR3 bases: TGTGCCAGCAGTAATATACGAGGGGCCCTCCACTTT.

The V and J genes are TRBV27 and TRBJ1-2, with D perhaps matching TRBD1 (5 bases). Germline loops: CDR1 MNHEY, CDR2 SMNVEV (reference sequence). Trimming took off 5 bases at V and 7 bases at J, with 8 bases between the two ends. The CDR3 has 11 amino acids. CDR3 coding DNA: TGTGCCAGCAGTCAGGGTTTTGGCTACACCTTC. The encoded protein is CASSQGFGYTF.

This clone was detected ten times or more. V and J are TRBV7-8 and TRBJ1-5, with unresolved D. This CDR3 has 13 residues. CDR1 and CDR2 (germline): SGHVS, FQNEAQ. V lost 1 base to trimming and J lost 7 bases, with 8 bases between them. This CDR3 is CASSLDFRQPQHF. CDR3 nucleotide sequence: TGTGCCAGCAGCTTAGATTTCAGGCAGCCCCAGCATTTT.

This clone was detected only a few times. V usage is TRBV9 and J usage is TRBJ1-1, with TRBD1 as a possible D gene (5 bases). The CDR3 is made up of 13 amino acids. Trimming cost V 2 bases and J 7 bases, with 12 bases left between them. Germline lookup yields CDR1 SGDLS and CDR2 YYNGEE. The CDR3 coding sequence is TGTGCCAGCAGCGTCGGACATTCGTTTGAAGCTTTCTTT. It specifies CASSVGHSFEAFF.

This clone was observed a handful of times. The chain is built from TRBV11-3 and TRBJ2-3; 7 bases agree with TRBD1. Trimming cost V 5 bases and J 4 bases; bases outside gene matches: 12. The CDR3 length is 16 residues. Germline CDR1 SGHNT, CDR2 YENEEA. CDR3 sequence: CASSVRLDRMADTQYF. CDR3 in DNA: TGTGCCAGCAGCGTAAGATTGGACAGGATGGCAGATACGCAGTATTTT.

This clone was seen many times. Germline is not matched at one junction end, which may reflect a read error. V is TRBV6-5 and J is TRBJ1-6; 7 nucleotides agree with TRBD1. This CDR3 comprises 11 residues. Per the germline V gene, CDR1 is MNHEY and CDR2 is SVGAGI. The CDR3 sequence is CASGSGTESVF. For the CDR3, the DNA is TGTGCCAGCGGTTCCGGGACAGAGAGTGTTTTT.

This clone was recorded a few times. The chain joins TRBV2 to TRBJ2-7, with TRBD1 matching 8 bases. From germline, CDR1 is SNHLY and CDR2 FYNNEI. The CDR3 consists of 13 residues. V lost 5 bases, J lost 7 bases, and 7 bases stayed unmatched. CDR3 sequence reads: CASSQRDRLEQYF. In DNA form, the CDR3 reads TGTGCCAGCAGTCAACGGGACAGGTTGGAGCAGTACTTC. Variable domain in full (rest from reference TRBV2 and TRBJ2-7): EPEVTQTPSHQVTQMGQEVILRCVPISNHLYFYWYRQILGQKVEFLVSFYNNEISEKSEIFDDQFSVERPDGSNFTLKIRSTKLEDSAMYFCASSQRDRLEQYFGPGTRLTVT.

The J gene is TRBJ1-6, the V gene TRBV7-2; D is unresolved. The ends were cut back, 3 bases at V and 14 bases at J, with 11 bases in the middle. Per the germline V gene, CDR1 is SGHTA and CDR2 is FQGNSA. The CDR3 spans 12 residues. CDR3 sequence: CASSFTGRSLHF. CDR3 nucleotide sequence: TGTGCCAGCAGCTTTACGGGGAGGTCCCTCCACTTT.

The chain couples TRBV7-2 to TRBJ1-4; D is perhaps TRBD1 (6 bases). The CDR3 is 16 amino acids. Germline values: CDR1 SGHTA, CDR2 FQGNSA. The germline V and J ends were trimmed by 1 base and 5 bases, with 14 bases remaining between them. Here the CDR3 DNA reads TGTGCCAGCAGCTTAGATAGGGGGGCAAGAAATGAAAAACTGTTTTTT. Residues: CASSLDRGARNEKLFF.

A few counts support this clone. The chain is built from TRBV7-2 and TRBJ2-1, with a tentative D call TRBD2 (6 bases). This CDR3 contains 16 residues. V was trimmed by 1 base and J by 6 bases, leaving 16 bases between them. Germline assignment: CDR1 SGHTA and CDR2 FQGNSA. In DNA, the CDR3 is TGTGCCAGCAGCTTAGTAAAATGGTCGGGGGTCAATGAGCAGTTCTTC. Translation: CASSLVKWSGVNEQFF.

The gene calls are TRBV10-3 and TRBJ2-3; D ambiguous. With 2 bases removed from V and 2 bases from J, the gap between germline ends came to 8 bases. CDR3 length: 14 amino acids. Germline V gives CDR1 ENHRY, CDR2 SYGVKD. CDR3 region: CAISEAGSTDTQYF. The CDR3, as DNA: TGTGCCATCAGTGAGGCAGGCTCCACAGATACGCAGTATTTT.

The DNA of the CDR3 is TGCGCCAGCAGCCAAGAACGAGGACTAGCCCGCACAGATACGCAGTATTTT. This codes for CASSQERGLARTDTQYF. The genes are TRBV4-3 and TRBJ2-3, with 8 bases that match TRBD2. The CDR3 contains 17 residues. The trim removed 0 bases at V and 1 base at J, leaving 6 bases unmatched. CDR1 is LGHNA and CDR2 is YSLEER in the germline V gene.

Concerning this clone itself: This may be a read error: a much more frequent sequence differs by one nucleotide. Within the sample, other DNA sequences also encode this same CDR3. The chain has TRBV2 and TRBJ2-3; no definite D call. The CDR3 runs 11 residues. Germline CDR1 is SNHLY and CDR2 is FYNNEI. V shed 6 bases and J shed 3 bases, with 4 bases lying between them. This CDR3 reads CASSITDTQYF. The CDR3 nucleotides are TGTGCCAGCAGCATAACAGATACGCAGTATTTT.

This clone was counted only a few times. A far more abundant clone sits one base away, making this likely a read error. The V call is TRBV7-6, the J call TRBJ2-3; tentative D call: TRBD2 (6 bases). Deletions cut 5 bases from V and 0 bases from J, with 27 bases between. Germline V gives CDR1 SGHVS, CDR2 FNYEAQ. The CDR3 runs to 20 residues. DNA of the CDR3: TGTGCCAGCAGCCAAGATCTCAGTGGATCAGGGAGGACTAGCACAGATACGCAGTATTTT. Translated, it gives CASSQDLSGSGRTSTDTQYF. The full variable domain, completed using reference TRBV7-6 and TRBJ2-3, is GAGVSQSPRYKVTKRGQDVALRCDPISGHVSLYWYRQALGQGPEFLTYFNYEAQQDKSGLPNDRFSAERPEGSISTLTIQRTEQRDSAMYRCASSQDLSGSGRTSTDTQYFGPGTRLTVL.

This clone was counted once. This chain joins TRBV20-1 and TRBJ2-7; D ambiguous. Germline loops: CDR1 DFQATT, CDR2 SNEGSKA (reference sequence). The V end lost 6 bases, the J end lost 7 bases, and 13 bases lay between the germline ends. The CDR3 consists of 11 residues. The DNA of the CDR3 is TGCAGTGCCGGAGACTTGGGTGAGCAGTACTTC. It is translated as CSAGDLGEQYF.

This clone was detected a few times. CDR3 sequence (DNA): TGTGCCAGCAGCTTATACGGAAGCTCCTACAATGAGCAGTTCTTC. Residues: CASSLYGSSYNEQFF. The chain links TRBV7-2 to TRBJ2-1, with no clear D. Deletions cut 2 bases from V and 0 bases from J, with 8 bases between. The CDR3 spans 15 residues. Germline V lookup: CDR1 SGHTA, CDR2 FQGNSA.

This clone was found a few times. In the same sample, other DNA sequences code for this CDR3. This chain connects TRBV7-2 to TRBJ2-5; D unresolved. Germline V lookup: CDR1 SGHTA, CDR2 FQGNSA. Trimming cost V 5 bases and J 5 bases, with 3 bases left between them. The CDR3 totals 10 residues. The CDR3 loop reads CASSRETQYF. The DNA of the CDR3 is TGTGCCAGCAGCCGGGAGACCCAGTACTTC.

This clone was detected ten times or more. The CDR3 sequence: CASSLDLAGAKNIQYF. CDR3 coding DNA: TGTGCCAGCAGCTTAGACCTAGCGGGAGCCAAAAACATTCAGTACTTC. The chain links TRBV7-9 to TRBJ2-4, with TRBD2 matching over 8 bases. Per the germline V gene, CDR1 is SEHNR and CDR2 is FQNEAQ (reference sequence). After removal of 1 base from V and 0 bases from J, the junction contained 2 bases not matched to a gene. This CDR3 is built from 16 residues.

This clone was seen many times. This chain uses TRBV10-3 with TRBJ1-1; 9 nucleotides align to TRBD1. Trimming cost V 8 bases and J 3 bases; bases outside gene matches: 4. The CDR3 is 13 residues long. Germline V gene lookup returns CDR1 ENHRY and CDR2 SYGVKD. The CDR3 DNA sequence: TGTGCCATCGGGGGACAGGGAGACACTGAAGCTTTCTTT. It specifies CAIGGQGDTEAFF.

The J gene is TRBJ2-3, the V gene TRBV7-8; D may be TRBD2 (5 bases). Trimming stripped 1 base from V and 4 bases from J, with 15 bases between. CDR1 is SGHVS and CDR2 is FQNEAQ in the germline V gene. This CDR3 has 16 residues. CDR3 coding DNA: TGTGCCAGCAGCTTAGATATTTCGAGCGGAGCAGATACGCAGTATTTT. It is translated as CASSLDISSGADTQYF.

This clone has more than one count but fewer than ten. V is TRBV7-9 and J is TRBJ2-3, with 10 bases identical to TRBD2. The CDR3 length is 19 residues. The V gene end was trimmed by 0 bases and the J gene end by 2 bases; junction bases not matched to a gene: 11. From germline, CDR1 is SEHNR and CDR2 FQNEAQ (reference sequence). The CDR3 loop is CASSLAGIAGGTHTDTQYF. CDR3 DNA: TGTGCCAGCAGCTTAGCTGGGATAGCGGGAGGAACTCACACAGATACGCAGTATTTT.

V is TRBV2 and J is TRBJ1-5; 7 nucleotides line up with TRBD1. This CDR3 has 15 residues. After removal of 5 bases from V and 1 base from J, the junction contained 5 bases not matched to a gene. In germline, CDR1 is SNHLY, CDR2 FYNNEI. The CDR3 DNA reads as TGTGCCAGCAGTCGACAGGGATTGAGCAATCAGCCCCAGCATTTT. It specifies CASSRQGLSNQPQHF.

This clone was picked up a small number of times. The J gene is TRBJ2-7, the V gene TRBV6-6; 9 bases map to TRBD1. V shed 2 bases and J 10 bases; nucleotides not matched to a gene: 6. The germline gives CDR1 MNHNY, CDR2 SVGAGI (reference sequence). CDR3 length equals 13 residues. The CDR3 DNA sequence: TGTGCCAGCAGTTACCGGGGACAGGGATTACAGTACTTC. Its protein is CASSYRGQGLQYF.

The chain carries TRBV5-6 and TRBJ1-1; 7 positions match TRBD1. V dropped 4 bases and J dropped 5; count of bases not matched to a gene: 14. This CDR3 comprises 16 residues. The germline CDR1 and CDR2 sequences are SGHDT and YYEEEE. This CDR3 is CASSIRQGVGRTEAFF. The CDR3 coding sequence is TGTGCCAGCAGCATAAGACAGGGTGTGGGGAGGACTGAAGCTTTCTTT.

This clone came up a few times. This sequence joins TRBV7-6 and TRBJ2-1, with TRBD2 matching over 7 bases. This CDR3 has 15 amino acids. J gave up 10 bases and V 5 bases, and 14 bases lay outside the gene matches. In germline, CDR1 is SGHVS, CDR2 FNYEAQ. The CDR3 region is CASSEGSGMPEEQFF. CDR3 coding DNA: TGTGCCAGCAGCGAGGGGAGCGGGATGCCTGAGGAGCAGTTCTTC.

The chain has TRBV29-1 and TRBJ1-1, with no clear D. Germline V gene data show CDR1 as SQVTM and CDR2 as ANQGSEA. The CDR3 is 14 amino acids. V lost 4 bases, J lost 2 bases, and 14 bases lay in between. The CDR3 loop is CSVGGEVTNTEAFF. The CDR3 DNA reads as TGCAGCGTTGGAGGAGAAGTGACTAACACTGAAGCTTTCTTT.

V gene TRBV19 combines with J gene TRBJ1-2; unclear D gene. CDR3 length equals 14 residues. The ends were cut back, 3 bases at V and 4 bases at J, with 12 bases in the middle. CDR1 is LNHDA, CDR2 SQIVND, per germline (reference sequence). CDR3 in DNA: TGTGCCAGTAGTATGCGGACTCAAAGCTATGGCTACACCTTC. Encoded protein: CASSMRTQSYGYTF.

This clone was detected only a few times. The chain couples TRBV5-6 to TRBJ1-1; 7 bases are shared with TRBD1. Unmatched junction bases numbered 10, after V lost 0 bases and J lost 5 bases. The CDR3 totals 16 residues. The germline V gene has CDR1 SGHDT and CDR2 YYEEEE. Here the CDR3 reads CASSLGTTGLGTEAFF. CDR3 DNA: TGTGCCAGCAGCTTGGGGACGACAGGGCTGGGTACTGAAGCTTTCTTT.

This clone was found many times. CDR3: CASSPGNGNEQFF. In nucleotides, the CDR3 is TGTGCCAGCTCACCAGGGAATGGCAATGAGCAGTTCTTC. V usage is TRBV18 and J usage is TRBJ2-1; D is uncertain. Germline CDR1 reads KGHSH; CDR2 reads LQKENI. The CDR3 has 13 amino acids. Between the trimmed V and J ends, which lost 2 bases and 6 bases, there was a span of 8 bases.